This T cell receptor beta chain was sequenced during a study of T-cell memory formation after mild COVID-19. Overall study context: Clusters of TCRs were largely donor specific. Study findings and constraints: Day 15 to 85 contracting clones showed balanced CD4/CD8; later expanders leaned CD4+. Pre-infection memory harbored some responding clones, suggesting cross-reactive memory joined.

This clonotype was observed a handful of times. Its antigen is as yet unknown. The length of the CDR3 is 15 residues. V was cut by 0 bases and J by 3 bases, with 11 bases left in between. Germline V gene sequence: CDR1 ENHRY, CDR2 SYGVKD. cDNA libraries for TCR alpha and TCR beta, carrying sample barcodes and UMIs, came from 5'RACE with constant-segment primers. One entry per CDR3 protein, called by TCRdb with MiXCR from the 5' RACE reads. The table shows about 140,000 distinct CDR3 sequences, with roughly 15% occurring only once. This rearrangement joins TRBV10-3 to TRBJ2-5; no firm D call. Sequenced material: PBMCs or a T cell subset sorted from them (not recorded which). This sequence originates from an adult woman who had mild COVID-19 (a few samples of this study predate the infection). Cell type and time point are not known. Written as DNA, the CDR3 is TGTGCCATCAGTGAGTCCCCTAGAGAGGAAGAGACCCAGTACTTC. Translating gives CAISESPREEETQYF.